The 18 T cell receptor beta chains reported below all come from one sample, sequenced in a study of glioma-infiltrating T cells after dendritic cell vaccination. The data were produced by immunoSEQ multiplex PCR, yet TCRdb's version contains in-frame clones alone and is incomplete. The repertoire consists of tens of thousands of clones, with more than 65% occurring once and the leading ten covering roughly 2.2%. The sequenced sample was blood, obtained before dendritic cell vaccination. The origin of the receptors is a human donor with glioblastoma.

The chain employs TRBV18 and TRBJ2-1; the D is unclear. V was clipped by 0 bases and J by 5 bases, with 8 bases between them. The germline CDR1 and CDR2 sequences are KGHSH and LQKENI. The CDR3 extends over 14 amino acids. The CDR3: CASSPPSENNEQFF. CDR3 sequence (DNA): TGTGCCAGCTCACCACCGAGTGAGAACAATGAGCAGTTCTTC.

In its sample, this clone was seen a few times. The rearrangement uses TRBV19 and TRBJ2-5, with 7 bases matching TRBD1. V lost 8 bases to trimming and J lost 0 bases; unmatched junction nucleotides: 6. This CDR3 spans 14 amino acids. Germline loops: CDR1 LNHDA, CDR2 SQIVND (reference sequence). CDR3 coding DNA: TGTGCCAGTGCCGGACAGGCGTACCAAGAGACCCAGTACTTC. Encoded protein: CASAGQAYQETQYF.

The CDR3 is CASSSRDRATYEQYF. The CDR3 nucleotides read TGTGCCAGCAGCTCCCGGGACAGAGCTACCTACGAGCAGTACTTC. V gene TRBV7-8 combines with J gene TRBJ2-7; 7 bases are shared with TRBD1. CDR1 and CDR2 from the germline V gene are SGHVS and FQNEAQ. J was trimmed by 2 bases and V by 4 bases; bases with no gene match: 8. This CDR3 is 15 amino acids long.

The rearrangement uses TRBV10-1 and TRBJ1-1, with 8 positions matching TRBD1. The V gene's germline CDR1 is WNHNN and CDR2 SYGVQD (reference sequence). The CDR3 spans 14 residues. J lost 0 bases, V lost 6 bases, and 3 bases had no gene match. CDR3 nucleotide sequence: TGCGCCAGCAGGGCGGACAGGGTGAACACTGAAGCTTTCTTT. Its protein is CASRADRVNTEAFF.

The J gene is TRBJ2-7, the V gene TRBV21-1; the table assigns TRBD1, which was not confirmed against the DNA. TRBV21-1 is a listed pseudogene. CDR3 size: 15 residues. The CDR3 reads CASSKVGRVGDEQYV. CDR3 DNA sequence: TGTGCCAGCAGCAAAGTCGGCAGGGTAGGCGACGAGCAGTACGTC.

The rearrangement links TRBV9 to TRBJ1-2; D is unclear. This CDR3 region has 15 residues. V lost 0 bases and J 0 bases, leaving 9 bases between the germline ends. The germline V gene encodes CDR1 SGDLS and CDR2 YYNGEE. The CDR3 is CASSVESWPNYGYTF. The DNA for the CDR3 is TGTGCCAGCAGCGTAGAGTCCTGGCCTAACTATGGCTACACCTTC.

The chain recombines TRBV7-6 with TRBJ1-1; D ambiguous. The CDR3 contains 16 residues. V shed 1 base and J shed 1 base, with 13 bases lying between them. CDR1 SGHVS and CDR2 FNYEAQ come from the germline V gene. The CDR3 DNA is TGTGCCAGCAGCTTAGACAGCCCGGAAGGGAACACTGAAGCTTTCTTT. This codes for CASSLDSPEGNTEAFF.

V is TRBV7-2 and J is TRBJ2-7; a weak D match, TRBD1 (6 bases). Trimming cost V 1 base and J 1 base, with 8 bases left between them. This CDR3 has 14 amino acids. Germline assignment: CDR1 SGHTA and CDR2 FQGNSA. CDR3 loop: CASSLGRGSYEQYF. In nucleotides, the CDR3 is TGTGCCAGCAGCTTAGGAAGGGGGTCCTACGAGCAGTACTTC.

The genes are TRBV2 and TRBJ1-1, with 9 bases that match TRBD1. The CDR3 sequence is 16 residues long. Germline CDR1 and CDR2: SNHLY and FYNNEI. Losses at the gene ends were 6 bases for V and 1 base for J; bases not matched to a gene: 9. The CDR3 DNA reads TGTGCCAGCAGACAAAGGACAGGGGTTAAGAACACTGAAGCTTTCTTT. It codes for CASRQRTGVKNTEAFF.

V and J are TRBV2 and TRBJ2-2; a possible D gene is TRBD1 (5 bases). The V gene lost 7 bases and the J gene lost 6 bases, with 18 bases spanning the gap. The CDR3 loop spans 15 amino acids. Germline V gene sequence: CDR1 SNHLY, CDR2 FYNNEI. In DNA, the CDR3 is TGTGCCAGCATGCAGGGTTCTGGGTTCCCCGGGGAGCTGTTTTTT. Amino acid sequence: CASMQGSGFPGELFF.

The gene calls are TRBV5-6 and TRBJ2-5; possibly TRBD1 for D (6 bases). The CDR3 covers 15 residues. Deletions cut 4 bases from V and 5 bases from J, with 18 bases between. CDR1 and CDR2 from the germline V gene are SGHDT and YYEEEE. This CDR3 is CASSPDNRVRETQYF. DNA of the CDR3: TGTGCCAGCAGCCCGGATAACAGGGTTAGGGAGACCCAGTACTTC. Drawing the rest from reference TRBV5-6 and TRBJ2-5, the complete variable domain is DAGVTQSPTHLIKTRGQQVTLRCSPKSGHDTVSWYQQALGQGPQFIFQYYEEEERQRGNFPDRFSGHQFPNYSSELNVNALLLGDSALYLCASSPDNRVRETQYFGPGTRLLVL.

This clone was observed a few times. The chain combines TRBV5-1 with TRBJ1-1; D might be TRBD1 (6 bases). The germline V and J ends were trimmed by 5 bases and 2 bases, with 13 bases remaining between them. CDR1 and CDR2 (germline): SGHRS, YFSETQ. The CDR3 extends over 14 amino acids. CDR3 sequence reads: CASRTGTRNTEAFF. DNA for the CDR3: TGCGCCAGCAGGACTGGGACACGCAACACTGAAGCTTTCTTT.

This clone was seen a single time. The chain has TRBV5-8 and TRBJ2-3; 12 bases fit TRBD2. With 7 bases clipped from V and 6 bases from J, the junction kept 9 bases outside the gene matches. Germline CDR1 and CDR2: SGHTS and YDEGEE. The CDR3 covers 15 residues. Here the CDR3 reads CASRLAGGPTDTQYF. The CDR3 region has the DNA TGTGCCAGCCGCCTAGCGGGAGGGCCTACGGATACGCAGTATTTT.

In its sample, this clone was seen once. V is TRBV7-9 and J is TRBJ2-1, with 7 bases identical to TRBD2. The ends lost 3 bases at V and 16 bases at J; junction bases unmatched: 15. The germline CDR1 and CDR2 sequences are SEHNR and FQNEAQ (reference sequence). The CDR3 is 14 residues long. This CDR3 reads CASSFDSGPTLSFF. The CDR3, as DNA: TGTGCCAGCAGCTTCGATAGCGGGCCTACCTTGTCTTTCTTC.

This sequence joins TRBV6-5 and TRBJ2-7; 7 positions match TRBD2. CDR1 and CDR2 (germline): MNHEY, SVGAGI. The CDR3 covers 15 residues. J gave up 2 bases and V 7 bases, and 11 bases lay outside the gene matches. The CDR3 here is CASKQGAGLTYEQYF. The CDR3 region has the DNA TGTGCCAGCAAGCAGGGAGCGGGGCTAACCTACGAGCAGTACTTC.

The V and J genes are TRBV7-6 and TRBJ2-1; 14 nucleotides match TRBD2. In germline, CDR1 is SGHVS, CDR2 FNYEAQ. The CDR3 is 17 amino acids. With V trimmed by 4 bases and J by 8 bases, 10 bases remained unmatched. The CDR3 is CASSSLTSGRARDEQFF. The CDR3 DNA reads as TGTGCCAGCAGCTCCTTGACTAGCGGGAGGGCCAGGGATGAGCAGTTCTTC.

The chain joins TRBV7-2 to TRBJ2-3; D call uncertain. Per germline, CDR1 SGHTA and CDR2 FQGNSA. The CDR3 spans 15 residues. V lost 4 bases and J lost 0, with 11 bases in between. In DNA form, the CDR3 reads TGTGCCAGCAGCTCGGCCATGACTAGCACAGATACGCAGTATTTT. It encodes CASSSAMTSTDTQYF.

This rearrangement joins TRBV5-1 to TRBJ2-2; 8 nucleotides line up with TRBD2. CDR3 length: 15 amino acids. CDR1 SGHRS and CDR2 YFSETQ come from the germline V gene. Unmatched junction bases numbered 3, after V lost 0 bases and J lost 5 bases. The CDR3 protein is CASSLAAGETGELFF. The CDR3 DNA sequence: TGCGCCAGCAGCTTGGCAGCGGGAGAGACCGGGGAGCTGTTTTTT.